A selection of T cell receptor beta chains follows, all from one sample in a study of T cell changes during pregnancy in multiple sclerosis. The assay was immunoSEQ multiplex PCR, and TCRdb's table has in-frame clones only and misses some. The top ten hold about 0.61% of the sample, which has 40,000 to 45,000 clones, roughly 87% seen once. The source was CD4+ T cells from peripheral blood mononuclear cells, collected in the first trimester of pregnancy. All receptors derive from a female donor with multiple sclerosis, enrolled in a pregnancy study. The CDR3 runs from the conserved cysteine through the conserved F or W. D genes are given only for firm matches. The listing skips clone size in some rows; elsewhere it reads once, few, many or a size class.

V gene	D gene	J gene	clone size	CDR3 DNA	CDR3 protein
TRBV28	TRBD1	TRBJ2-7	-	TGTGCCAGCAGTCCGACAGGGGTCTACGAGCAGTACTTC	CASSPTGVYEQYF
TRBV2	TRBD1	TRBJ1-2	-	TGTGCCAGCAGTGATCCGGGACAGGGAGATGGCTACACCTTC	CASSDPGQGDGYTF
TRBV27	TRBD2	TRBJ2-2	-	TGTGCCAGCAGTATTCTTATAGCGGGAGGGAACACCGGGGAGCTGTTTTTT	CASSILIAGGNTGELFF
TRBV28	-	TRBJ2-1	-	TGTGCCAGCAAGTTAGTAAATGAGCAGTTCTTC	CASKLVNEQFF
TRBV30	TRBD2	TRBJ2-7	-	TGTGCCTGGAGTGGTGGGCTAGCGGTGGGTGAGCAGTACTTC	CAWSGGLAVGEQYF
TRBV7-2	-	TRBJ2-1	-	TGTGCCAGCAGAACGACAGCACCCTCATACAATGAGCAGTTCTTC	CASRTTAPSYNEQFF
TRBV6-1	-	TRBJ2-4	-	TGTGCCAGCAGGAGCGCCGAAGCCAAAAACATTCAGTACTTC	CASRSAEAKNIQYF
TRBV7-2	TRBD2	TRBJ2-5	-	TGTGCCAGCAGCTTACAGGCGGGGGGCTGGCAAGAGACCCAGTACTTC	CASSLQAGGWQETQYF
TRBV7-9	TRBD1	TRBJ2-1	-	TGTGCCAGCAGCTTAGCGAGGACAGGGATCGGCTCCTACAATGAGCAGTTCTTC	CASSLARTGIGSYNEQFF
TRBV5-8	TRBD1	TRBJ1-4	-	TGTGCCAGCAGCCGAGGACAGGGGGCGCCTAATGAAAAACTGTTTTTT	CASSRGQGAPNEKLFF
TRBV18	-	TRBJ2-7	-	TGTGCCAGCTCCTCAGACTACCGATCCTACGAGCAGTACTTC	CASSSDYRSYEQYF
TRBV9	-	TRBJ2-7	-	TGTGCCAGCAGCGTACAGGAGGGAGCCTACGAGCAGTACTTC	CASSVQEGAYEQYF
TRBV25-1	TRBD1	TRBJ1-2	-	TGTGCCAGCAGTGAGGACAGGGGAGGATTGGGTGGCTACACCTTC	CASSEDRGGLGGYTF
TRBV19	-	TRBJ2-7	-	TGTGCCAGTAGGAGGAAAGAGCAGGGATGGTACGAGCAGTACTTC	CASRRKEQGWYEQYF
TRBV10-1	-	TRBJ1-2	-	TGCGCCAGCAGTGATGCAGGGAATATTGCTAACTATGGCTACACCTTC	CASSDAGNIANYGYTF
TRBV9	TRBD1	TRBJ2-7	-	TGTGCCAGCAGCGTAGGGGGACAGGGGGCGCACGAGCAGTACTTC	CASSVGGQGAHEQYF
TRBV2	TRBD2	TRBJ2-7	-	TGTGCCAGCATTACTAGCGGGGCCTCGGGTGAGCAGTACTTC	CASITSGASGEQYF
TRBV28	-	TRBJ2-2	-	TGTGCCAGCAGTTTCCCTCGTCCCCCCGGGGAGCTGTTTTTT	CASSFPRPPGELFF
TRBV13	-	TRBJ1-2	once	TGTGCCAGCAGCTTAGGCTCAGGGGCCGGCTACACCTTC	CASSLGSGAGYTF
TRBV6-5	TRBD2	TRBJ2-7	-	TGTGCCACCTCATCGAGCGGGAGAAGGGGCTACGAGCAGTACTTC	CATSSSGRRGYEQYF
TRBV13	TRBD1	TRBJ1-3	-	TGTGCCAGCAGCACTACAGGGGGAGGAAACACCATATATTTT	CASSTTGGGNTIYF
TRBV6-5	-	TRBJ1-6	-	TGTGCCAGCAGCGAAGCGGGGAAGGGTTCACCCCTCCACTTT	CASSEAGKGSPLHF
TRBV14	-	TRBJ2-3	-	TGTGCCAGCAGCCAAGGTATAGGGGGATTTACGCAGTATTTT	CASSQGIGGFTQYF
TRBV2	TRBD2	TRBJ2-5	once	TGTGCCACTGGGGAGGACCTTAGCGGGAGAGGTGGGACCCAGTACTTC	CATGEDLSGRGGTQYF
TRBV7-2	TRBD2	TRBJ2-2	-	TGTGCCAGCAGCTTAGGACCAGCGGGAGACACCGGGGAGCTGTTTTTT	CASSLGPAGDTGELFF
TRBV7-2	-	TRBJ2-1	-	TGTGCCAGCGTACAGACCCCCTCCGAGTACAATGAGCAGTTCTTC	CASVQTPSEYNEQFF
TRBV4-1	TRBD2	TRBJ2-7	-	TGCGCCAGCAGCCGACGGGAGGGACAACCCCCCTACGAGCAGTACTTC	CASSRREGQPPYEQYF
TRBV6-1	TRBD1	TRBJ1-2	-	TGTGCCAGCAGTGTTGGACAGGTCTATGGCTACACCTTC	CASSVGQVYGYTF
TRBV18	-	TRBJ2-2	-	TGTGCCAGCTCCCCTGCTAGCTCCAACACCGGGGAGCTGTTTTTT	CASSPASSNTGELFF
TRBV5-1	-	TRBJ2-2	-	TGCGCCAGCAGCGTAGGGGTTCGGGAGCTGTTTTTT	CASSVGVRELFF
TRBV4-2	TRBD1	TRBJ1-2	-	TGTGCCAGCAGCCAAGAAGGGACAGGAAGCTTTGGCTACACCTTC	CASSQEGTGSFGYTF
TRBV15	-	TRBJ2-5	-	TGTGCCACCAGCAGAGATCGGGAGCAAGAGACCCAGTACTTC	CATSRDREQETQYF
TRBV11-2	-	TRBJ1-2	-	TGTGCCAGCAGCTTAACGGGGTATGGCTACACCTTC	CASSLTGYGYTF
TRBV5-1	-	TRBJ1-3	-	TGCGCCAGCAGCTTGGGAGGGACATCTGGAAACACCATATATTTT	CASSLGGTSGNTIYF
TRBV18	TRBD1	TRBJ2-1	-	TGTGCCAGCTCACAGGACAGGGGGCGCGGGAATGAGCAGTTCTTC	CASSQDRGRGNEQFF
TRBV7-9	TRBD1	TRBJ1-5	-	TGTGCCAGCAGCAAGGACAGGGTCGGGAGCAATCAGCCCCAGCATTTT	CASSKDRVGSNQPQHF
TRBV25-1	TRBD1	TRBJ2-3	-	TGTGCCAGCACCGACCGGACAGGGAATACAGATACGCAGTATTTT	CASTDRTGNTDTQYF
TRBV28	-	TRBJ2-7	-	TGTGCCAGCACGGGGTACGACGAGCAGTACTTC	CASTGYDEQYF
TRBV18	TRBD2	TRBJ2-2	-	TGTGCCAGCTCACCCCTAGCGGGAGGAGAGACCGGGGAGCTGTTTTTT	CASSPLAGGETGELFF
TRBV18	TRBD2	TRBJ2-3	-	TGTGCCAGCTCACAGGCGGGAGCCCTGGCAGATACGCAGTATTTT	CASSQAGALADTQYF
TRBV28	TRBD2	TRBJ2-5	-	TGTGCCAGCAGTTTCGCTCGGGCTAGCGGTCGGGAGACCCAGTACTTC	CASSFARASGRETQYF
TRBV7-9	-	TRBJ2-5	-	TGTGCCAGCAGCTTAGTTCCGGGGGGCGAGACCCAGTACTTC	CASSLVPGGETQYF
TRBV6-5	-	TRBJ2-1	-	TGTGCCAGCAGTTACAGTACTCTTGGACTACATGCGTTCTTC	CASSYSTLGLHAFF
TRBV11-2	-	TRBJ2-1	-	TGTGCCAGCAGCCCTACTCGTGGCTCCTACAATGAGCAGTTCTTC	CASSPTRGSYNEQFF
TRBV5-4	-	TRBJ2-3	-	TGTGCCCTCGCTAGCGCAAGCACAGATACGCAGTATTTT	CALASASTDTQYF
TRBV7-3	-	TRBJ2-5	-	TGTGCCAGCAGCCGGGGGGCGGGGGAGACCCAGTACTTC	CASSRGAGETQYF
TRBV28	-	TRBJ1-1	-	TGTGCCACCCGGAGCAAACCTGAAGCTTTCTTT	CATRSKPEAFF